This is a list of T cell receptor beta chains from one sample in a study of blood T cells in healthy people across ages. TCRdb re-called the 5' RACE reads through MiXCR, storing one row per CDR3 protein. Here the sample spans fewer than 2 million distinct CDR3 sequences, more than 35% being singletons. Sequencing input: blood. Receptors originate from a human donor in good health. CDR3s include the opening cysteine and the closing phenylalanine or tryptophan. A D gene is named only where the DNA matches it firmly. A row's size may be missing; if present it is once, few, many or a size class.

d_call: .; j_call: TRBJ2-4; clone_size: .; v_call: TRBV6-1; cdr3_aa: CASSEALRVQYF; cdr3_nt: TGTGCCAGCAGTGAAGCATTGAGGGTGCAGTACTTC
d_call: TRBD2; j_call: TRBJ2-5; clone_size: few; v_call: TRBV9; cdr3_aa: CASSPGRAGIGETQYF; cdr3_nt: TGTGCCAGCAGCCCTGGACGAGCGGGGATCGGAGAGACCCAGTACTTC
d_call: TRBD1; j_call: TRBJ1-6; clone_size: .; v_call: TRBV5-6; cdr3_aa: CARHPGQLDSPLHF; cdr3_nt: TGTGCCAGGCATCCGGGACAGCTCGATTCACCCCTCCACTTT
d_call: .; j_call: TRBJ2-5; clone_size: few; v_call: TRBV2; cdr3_aa: CASSLGPGVTQYF; cdr3_nt: TGTGCCAGCAGCTTGGGGCCAGGGGTGACCCAGTACTTC
d_call: TRBD2; j_call: TRBJ2-1; clone_size: .; v_call: TRBV29-1; cdr3_aa: CSVEASGPSSYNEQFF; cdr3_nt: TGCAGCGTTGAGGCTAGCGGACCGAGCTCCTACAATGAGCAGTTCTTC
d_call: .; j_call: TRBJ1-5; clone_size: .; v_call: TRBV5-1; cdr3_aa: CASSLETDQPQHF; cdr3_nt: TGCGCCAGCAGCTTGGAGACAGATCAGCCCCAGCATTTT
d_call: TRBD1; j_call: TRBJ1-1; clone_size: .; v_call: TRBV27; cdr3_aa: CASSFLQGVGSEAFF; cdr3_nt: TGTGCCAGCAGTTTCCTACAGGGGGTTGGTTCTGAAGCTTTCTTT
d_call: .; j_call: TRBJ1-6; clone_size: .; v_call: TRBV20-1; cdr3_aa: CSAGTTCCGNGHDNSPLHF; cdr3_nt: TGCAGTGCTGGAACCACCTGTTGTGGCAATGGACATGATAATTCACCCCTCCACTTT
d_call: .; j_call: TRBJ2-7; clone_size: .; v_call: TRBV5-1; cdr3_aa: CASSPTEGEQYF; cdr3_nt: TGCGCCAGCAGCCCGACAGAAGGCGAGCAGTACTTC
d_call: .; j_call: TRBJ2-1; clone_size: .; v_call: TRBV4-3; cdr3_aa: CASSRRRDPYNEQFF; cdr3_nt: TGCGCCAGCAGCCGTCGCCGGGATCCCTACAATGAGCAGTTCTTC
d_call: .; j_call: TRBJ1-1; clone_size: .; v_call: TRBV6-6; cdr3_aa: CASSYSWHRTMNTEAFF; cdr3_nt: TGTGCCAGCAGTTACTCCTGGCACAGAACCATGAACACTGAAGCTTTCTTT
d_call: .; j_call: TRBJ2-3; clone_size: few; v_call: TRBV3-1; cdr3_aa: CASSQDYGLSTDTQYF; cdr3_nt: TGTGCCAGCAGCCAAGATTACGGCCTAAGCACAGATACGCAGTATTTT
d_call: .; j_call: TRBJ2-5; clone_size: .; v_call: TRBV7-9; cdr3_aa: CASSFLSGASETQYF; cdr3_nt: TGTGCCAGCAGCTTTCTATCAGGGGCATCAGAGACCCAGTACTTC
d_call: .; j_call: TRBJ2-1; clone_size: few; v_call: TRBV11-2; cdr3_aa: CASSVDGESSYNEQFF; cdr3_nt: TGTGCCAGCTCAGTTGATGGGGAGAGCTCCTACAATGAGCAGTTCTTC
d_call: .; j_call: TRBJ2-3; clone_size: few; v_call: TRBV5-1; cdr3_aa: CASSSTTGGQDTQYF; cdr3_nt: TGCGCCAGCAGCTCAACTACGGGGGGCCAAGATACGCAGTATTTT
d_call: .; j_call: TRBJ2-7; clone_size: few; v_call: TRBV5-1; cdr3_aa: CASSLEGGVSYEQYF; cdr3_nt: TGCGCCAGCAGCTTGGAGGGGGGAGTTTCCTACGAGCAGTACTTC
d_call: .; j_call: TRBJ2-1; clone_size: .; v_call: TRBV9; cdr3_aa: CASSAHETGEQFF; cdr3_nt: TGTGCCAGCAGCGCACACGAGACAGGTGAGCAGTTCTTC
d_call: .; j_call: TRBJ2-5; clone_size: .; v_call: TRBV20-1; cdr3_aa: CSALTDFQETQYF; cdr3_nt: TGCAGTGCTCTGACGGATTTTCAAGAGACCCAGTACTTC
d_call: .; j_call: TRBJ1-2; clone_size: .; v_call: TRBV4-3; cdr3_aa: CASSQDRATNGYTF; cdr3_nt: TGCGCCAGCAGCCAAGACAGGGCCACGAATGGCTACACCTTC
d_call: .; j_call: TRBJ2-1; clone_size: .; v_call: TRBV7-9; cdr3_aa: CASSWGTNSYNEQFF; cdr3_nt: TGTGCCAGCAGCTGGGGGACAAACTCCTACAATGAGCAGTTCTTC
d_call: .; j_call: TRBJ1-3; clone_size: .; v_call: TRBV12-3/TRBV12-4; cdr3_aa: CASSSRGGNPTTFGNTIYF; cdr3_nt: TGTGCCAGCTCATCCCGGGGGGGGAACCCGACGACTTTTGGAAACACCATATATTTT
d_call: TRBD1; j_call: TRBJ2-3; clone_size: .; v_call: TRBV12-3/TRBV12-4; cdr3_aa: CASKGQGVMADTQYF; cdr3_nt: TGTGCCAGCAAAGGGCAGGGGGTAATGGCAGATACGCAGTATTTT
d_call: .; j_call: TRBJ1-2; clone_size: .; v_call: TRBV18; cdr3_aa: CASSRTDGNYGYTF; cdr3_nt: TGTGCCAGCTCACGAACCGACGGGAACTATGGCTACACCTTC
d_call: .; j_call: TRBJ2-1; clone_size: .; v_call: TRBV7-3; cdr3_aa: CASSPLGGNFNEQFF; cdr3_nt: TGTGCCAGCAGCCCCCTAGGAGGGAATTTCAATGAGCAGTTCTTC
d_call: .; j_call: TRBJ2-7; clone_size: few; v_call: TRBV6-6; cdr3_aa: CASSFRDANYEQYF; cdr3_nt: TGTGCCAGCAGTTTCCGGGACGCAAACTACGAGCAGTACTTC
d_call: .; j_call: TRBJ1-2; clone_size: .; v_call: TRBV11-2; cdr3_aa: CASNKGDAGDGYTF; cdr3_nt: TGTGCCAGCAACAAGGGAGACGCAGGCGATGGCTACACCTTC
d_call: TRBD1; j_call: TRBJ2-1; clone_size: few; v_call: TRBV20-1; cdr3_aa: CSARGRTGRYNEQFF; cdr3_nt: TGCAGTGCGAGAGGCCGGACAGGGAGGTACAATGAGCAGTTCTTC
d_call: .; j_call: TRBJ2-7; clone_size: few; v_call: TRBV12-3/TRBV12-4; cdr3_aa: CASRRDGLRSYEQYF; cdr3_nt: TGTGCCAGCAGGAGGGACGGACTCCGCTCCTACGAGCAGTACTTC
d_call: .; j_call: TRBJ2-5; clone_size: many; v_call: TRBV29-1; cdr3_aa: CSVAHLLTMVGETQYF; cdr3_nt: TGCAGCGTCGCCCATTTGTTGACAATGGTTGGAGAGACCCAGTACTTC
d_call: .; j_call: TRBJ2-1; clone_size: many; v_call: TRBV4-1; cdr3_aa: CASSQGKGEQFF; cdr3_nt: TGCGCCAGCAGCCAAGGGAAGGGTGAGCAGTTCTTC
d_call: .; j_call: TRBJ1-1; clone_size: .; v_call: TRBV2; cdr3_aa: CASKRTVNAEAFF; cdr3_nt: TGTGCCAGCAAAAGGACAGTCAACGCTGAAGCTTTCTTT
d_call: TRBD1; j_call: TRBJ1-2; clone_size: few; v_call: TRBV20-1; cdr3_aa: CSAIDQGANYGCTF; cdr3_nt: TGCAGTGCTATCGATCAGGGGGCTAACTATGGCTGCACCTTC
d_call: .; j_call: TRBJ1-6; clone_size: .; v_call: TRBV6-5; cdr3_aa: CASSFTGSSYNSPLHF; cdr3_nt: TGTGCCAGCAGCTTTACAGGGAGCTCCTATAATTCACCCCTCCACTTT
d_call: TRBD2; j_call: TRBJ2-3; clone_size: many; v_call: TRBV5-1; cdr3_aa: CASSFGAGGSTDTQYF; cdr3_nt: TGCGCCAGCAGCTTTGGCGCGGGGGGGAGCACAGATACGCAGTATTTT
d_call: .; j_call: TRBJ1-2; clone_size: .; v_call: TRBV7-9; cdr3_aa: CASSGDPGTKGGYGYTF; cdr3_nt: TGTGCCAGCAGCGGGGATCCCGGGACAAAAGGGGGCTATGGCTACACCTTC
d_call: TRBD1; j_call: TRBJ1-2; clone_size: few; v_call: TRBV6-6; cdr3_aa: CASSFEGAGYTF; cdr3_nt: TGTGCCAGCAGTTTCGAGGGGGCCGGCTACACCTTC
d_call: TRBD1; j_call: TRBJ1-1; clone_size: .; v_call: TRBV12-3/TRBV12-4; cdr3_aa: CASSKNRGVNTEAFF; cdr3_nt: TGTGCCAGCAGTAAAAACAGGGGGGTGAACACTGAAGCTTTCTTT
d_call: TRBD1; j_call: TRBJ2-1; clone_size: .; v_call: TRBV7-9; cdr3_aa: CASSYPIRDSNNEQFF; cdr3_nt: TGTGCCAGCAGCTACCCAATCCGGGACAGTAACAATGAGCAGTTCTTC
d_call: .; j_call: TRBJ2-5; clone_size: .; v_call: TRBV5-1; cdr3_aa: CASRSEETQYF; cdr3_nt: TGCGCCAGCAGATCCGAAGAGACCCAGTACTTC
d_call: .; j_call: TRBJ2-3; clone_size: few; v_call: TRBV10-3; cdr3_aa: CAISARTDTQYF; cdr3_nt: TGTGCCATCAGTGCCCGCACAGATACGCAGTATTTT
d_call: .; j_call: TRBJ1-1; clone_size: .; v_call: TRBV29-1; cdr3_aa: CSVEEGDPEAFF; cdr3_nt: TGCAGCGTTGAAGAAGGTGATCCTGAAGCTTTCTTT
d_call: .; j_call: TRBJ2-7; clone_size: .; v_call: TRBV10-3; cdr3_aa: CAISEEAGWEQYF; cdr3_nt: TGTGCCATCAGTGAGGAGGCAGGGTGGGAGCAGTACTTC